This entry lists 22 T cell receptor beta chains sequenced from one sample in a study of STAT3 mutations in large granular lymphocyte leukemia. Some clones are missing from TCRdb's copy, which holds only in-frame ones; the method was immunoSEQ multiplex PCR. The sample yields around 10,000 clones, 88% seen once. These receptors lack a known antigen. Findings and limits, study-wide: In T-cell large granular lymphocyte leukemia, about half of patients showed multiple immunodominant subclonotypes.

The specimen was peripheral blood mononuclear cells. The receptors stem from a man between 60 and 70 years old with T-cell large granular lymphocyte leukemia. Some clones in this sample may be carry-over from other donors' samples.

The chain has TRBV13 and TRBJ2-7, with TRBD1 identical over 7 bases. Losses at the gene ends were 5 bases for V and 6 bases for J; bases not matched to a gene: 10. Germline-derived CDR1 and CDR2 are PRHDT and FYEKMQ (reference sequence). The CDR3 totals 14 residues. CDR3 coding DNA: TGTGCCAGCAGCCCCCTGGCAGGGGGTGGCGAGCAGTACTTC. The encoded protein is CASSPLAGGGEQYF.

The chain carries TRBV28 and TRBJ2-7; 7 nucleotides agree with TRBD2. The CDR3 loop spans 14 amino acids. The ends lost 5 bases at V and 4 bases at J; junction bases unmatched: 8. Germline V gene sequence: CDR1 MDHEN, CDR2 SYDVKM. CDR3 loop: CASSPGRELYEQYF. In DNA form, the CDR3 reads TGTGCCAGCAGTCCGGGGCGGGAGCTATACGAGCAGTACTTC. Based on the CDR3 plus reference TRBV28 and TRBJ2-7, the full variable domain is DVKVTQSSRYLVKRTGEKVFLECVQDMDHENMFWYRQDPGLGLRLIYFSYDVKMKEKGDIPEGYSVSREKKERFSLILESASTNQTSMYLCASSPGRELYEQYFGPGTRLTVT.

The chain links TRBV6-5 to TRBJ2-7; a weak D match, TRBD1 (5 bases). With 6 bases removed from V and 0 bases from J, the gap between germline ends came to 12 bases. The germline V gene encodes CDR1 MNHEY and CDR2 SVGAGI. This CDR3 contains 14 residues. The CDR3 region is CASRRTLSSYEQYF. In DNA, the CDR3 is TGTGCCAGCAGACGGACACTGAGCTCCTACGAGCAGTACTTC.

The chain employs TRBV25-1 and TRBJ2-1; D tentatively fits TRBD1 or TRBD2 (5 bases each). V lost 5 bases to trimming and J lost 15 bases, with 14 bases between them. The CDR3 contains 11 residues. Germline V CDR1 and CDR2: MGHDK, SYGVNS. The CDR3 protein is CASSNSRETFF. The DNA for the CDR3 is TGTGCCAGCAGTAACAGCAGGGAGACGTTCTTC.

V gene TRBV6-1 combines with J gene TRBJ1-6; D is undetermined. Trimming left V 4 bases short and J 2 bases short, with 6 bases between. The CDR3 extends over 14 amino acids. Germline V CDR1 and CDR2: MNHNS, SASEGT. CDR3 sequence (DNA): TGTGCCAGCAGTGCGGGTCCCTATAATTCACCCCTCCACTTT. This encodes CASSAGPYNSPLHF.

The CDR3 coding sequence is TGTGCCAGCAGCCCGGGAGGCGGTCGCTACGAGCAGTACTTC. Amino acid sequence: CASSPGGGRYEQYF. The chain is built from TRBV5-4 and TRBJ2-7; TRBD2 matches at 7 bases. The CDR3 runs 14 residues. Germline-derived CDR1 and CDR2 are SGHNT and YYREEE (reference sequence). The trim removed 4 bases at V and 3 bases at J, leaving 7 bases unmatched. The whole variable domain, filled in from reference TRBV5-4 and TRBJ2-7, reads ETGVTQSPTHLIKTRGQQVTLRCSSQSGHNTVSWYQQALGQGPQFIFQYYREEENGRGNFPPRFSGLQFPNYSSELNVNALELDDSALYLCASSPGGGRYEQYFGPGTRLTVT.

The chain couples TRBV21-1 to TRBJ1-4; the table's D gene call, TRBD1, was not cross checked with the DNA. TRBV21-1 is classified as a pseudogene. The CDR3 has 13 residues. The CDR3 is CASISQGRKGLFF. The DNA for the CDR3 is TGTGCCAGCATCTCACAGGGGCGGAAGGGACTGTTTTTT.

The rearrangement uses TRBV7-2 and TRBJ1-5, with a possible D match to TRBD1 (5 bases). Germline CDR1 SGHTA, CDR2 FQGNSA. CDR3 size: 15 residues. Trimming took 0 bases from V and 6 from J, leaving 12 bases between them. CDR3: CASSLASGRSQPQHF. In DNA, the CDR3 is TGTGCCAGCAGCTTAGCTTCAGGGCGGTCTCAGCCCCAGCATTTT.

The chain has TRBV18 and TRBJ2-5; 8 bases fit TRBD2. Losses at the gene ends were 2 bases for V and 1 base for J; bases not matched to a gene: 6. The CDR3 is made up of 16 amino acids. Germline V CDR1 and CDR2: KGHSH, LQKENI. The CDR3 coding sequence is TGTGCCAGCTCACCAAGAGTCGGGAGGGCCCAAGAGACCCAGTACTTC. Its protein is CASSPRVGRAQETQYF.

This clone was detected once. As DNA, the CDR3 is TGTGCCAGCAGCCCGCCGGGGAGCGCGAACACCGGGGAGCTGTTTTTT. Amino acid sequence: CASSPPGSANTGELFF. The V and J genes are TRBV7-9 and TRBJ2-2, with D perhaps TRBD2 (5 bases). Germline CDR1 SEHNR, CDR2 FQNEAQ (reference sequence). V was pared by 5 bases and J by 0 bases, with 13 bases between. There are 16 residues in the CDR3.

This clone occurred a few times. V usage is TRBV30 and J usage is TRBJ2-3; D call uncertain. Germline CDR1 is GTSNPN and CDR2 is SVGIG (reference sequence). This CDR3 is 13 amino acids long. Trimming took off 4 bases at V and 5 bases at J, with 13 bases between the two ends. The CDR3 DNA follows: TGTGCCTGGAACCCGCGGAGTGTAGATACGCAGTATTTT. It encodes CAWNPRSVDTQYF. Using reference TRBV30 and TRBJ2-3 for the parts outside the CDR3, the full variable domain is SQTIHQWPATLVQPVGSPLSLECTVEGTSNPNLYWYRQAAGRGLQLLFYSVGIGQISSEVPQNLSASRPQDRQFILSSKKLLLSDSGFYLCAWNPRSVDTQYFGPGTRLTVL.

The chain recombines TRBV5-5 with TRBJ2-1; 9 bases are shared with TRBD1. V shed 4 bases, J shed 8 bases, and the junction held 10 bases outside the gene matches. Germline-derived CDR1 and CDR2 are SGHKS and YYEKEE (reference sequence). The CDR3 is 15 residues long. DNA for the CDR3: TGTGCCAGCAGCGAGCCGGGGACAGGGACCCATGAGCAGTTCTTC. It specifies CASSEPGTGTHEQFF.

The V gene is TRBV2, the J gene TRBJ2-3; 7 bases line up with TRBD2. The V segment lost 7 bases and the J segment 2 bases; nucleotides outside the gene matches: 6. The CDR3 extends over 14 amino acids. The germline V gene encodes CDR1 SNHLY and CDR2 FYNNEI. The CDR3 coding sequence is TGTGCCAGCAATCAAGGGACTACCACAGATACGCAGTATTTT. Encoded protein: CASNQGTTTDTQYF.

The chain employs TRBV7-3 and TRBJ2-3; perhaps D is TRBD1 or TRBD2 (5 bases each). The CDR3 has 15 residues. Germline CDR1 SGHTA, CDR2 FQGTGA. V dropped 1 base and J dropped 4 bases, with 12 bases sitting between them. The CDR3 nucleotides are TGTGCCAGCAGCTTAAACCCCGGGACCTCAGATACGCAGTATTTT. This codes for CASSLNPGTSDTQYF.

This chain uses TRBV4-2 with TRBJ1-3, with D uncertain. V shed 5 bases and J shed 2 bases, with 13 bases lying between them. This CDR3 spans 15 amino acids. Germline CDR1 and CDR2: LGHNA and YNFKEQ. The DNA for the CDR3 is TGTGCCAGCAGCTCTCCCTCTGGGACTGGAAACACCATATATTTT. As protein: CASSSPSGTGNTIYF.

The chain is built from TRBV12-5 and TRBJ2-1; D remains unclear. Germline V gene sequence: CDR1 LGHNT, CDR2 FRNRAP. Trimming took off 3 bases at V and 9 bases at J, with 6 bases between the two ends. This CDR3 has 11 amino acids. The CDR3 spells CASGLASEQFF. The CDR3 DNA is TGTGCTAGTGGTTTAGCGTCTGAGCAGTTCTTC.

V and J are TRBV28 and TRBJ1-2; D is ambiguous. This CDR3 has 18 amino acids. V lost 6 bases and J lost 4, with 27 bases in between. CDR1 is MDHEN and CDR2 is SYDVKM in the germline V gene. The CDR3 region is CASSPLVGAPETLYGYTF. Here the CDR3 DNA reads TGTGCCAGCAGCCCCCTTGTGGGCGCGCCCGAAACCCTCTATGGCTACACCTTC.

The chain combines TRBV27 with TRBJ1-5; 8 bases map to TRBD1. V dropped 6 bases and J dropped 7; count of bases not matched to a gene: 5. Germline assignment: CDR1 MNHEY and CDR2 SMNVEV (reference sequence). This CDR3 contains 13 residues. The CDR3 nucleotides read TGTGCCAGCAGCTTCCAGGGGGCACAGCCCCAGCATTTT. Protein product: CASSFQGAQPQHF.

J is TRBJ1-1 and V is TRBV5-4; 9 bases are shared with TRBD1. V dropped 3 bases and J dropped 4; count of bases not matched to a gene: 4. The germline V gene has CDR1 SGHNT and CDR2 YYREEE (reference sequence). CDR3 length: 14 residues. The CDR3 spells CASSWDRASTEAFF. In DNA, the CDR3 is TGTGCCAGCAGCTGGGACAGGGCGTCCACTGAAGCTTTCTTT.

This sequence joins TRBV9 and TRBJ2-7; TRBD1 is a possible D gene (5 bases). CDR1 and CDR2 (germline): SGDLS, YYNGEE. This CDR3 has 14 amino acids. Trimming shortened V by 0 bases and J by 5 bases, and 12 bases separated the two germline ends. For the CDR3, the DNA is TGTGCCAGCAGCGTAGGTGCAGGGCGGCACGAGCAGTACTTC. Its translation: CASSVGAGRHEQYF. Filled out from reference TRBV9 and TRBJ2-7, the complete variable domain reads DSGVTQTPKHLITATGQRVTLRCSPRSGDLSVYWYQQSLDQGLQFLIQYYNGEERAKGNILERFSAQQFPDLHSELNLSSLELGDSALYFCASSVGAGRHEQYFGPGTRLTVT.

This chain connects TRBV9 to TRBJ2-5; D is perhaps TRBD2 (5 bases). This CDR3 is 13 amino acids long. The germline V and J ends were trimmed by 3 bases and 4 bases, with 10 bases remaining between them. Germline V gene sequence: CDR1 SGDLS, CDR2 YYNGEE. The CDR3 sequence: CASSGVGVETQYF. The CDR3 bases are TGTGCCAGCAGCGGCGTGGGAGTAGAGACCCAGTACTTC.

This clone appeared once. The chain joins TRBV11-2 to TRBJ2-5; D uncertain. V dropped 0 bases and J dropped 7 bases, with 9 bases sitting between them. The CDR3 is 13 residues long. CDR1 and CDR2 (germline): SGHAT, FQNNGV. CDR3 amino acids: CASSLEIGGTQYF. In DNA, the CDR3 is TGTGCCAGCAGCTTAGAAATCGGCGGGACCCAGTACTTC.